Listed below are T cell receptor beta chains from one sample, sequenced in a study of blood T cell repertoires in COVID-19. The table came from immunoSEQ multiplex PCR; TCRdb's copy has only in-frame clones and leaves some out. The data contain under 20,000 clones, 89% of them singletons. The sequenced sample consisted of peripheral blood. Receptors were obtained from a man in his sixties with active COVID-19. Each CDR3 is given with its conserved first and last residue. D genes are given only for firm matches.

cdr3_aa,cdr3_nt,cdr3_length,v_call,j_call,d_call
CASSLDRGQETQYF,TGTGCCAGCAGCTTAGACAGGGGGCAAGAGACCCAGTACTTC,14,TRBV11-1,TRBJ2-5,TRBD1
CASSDGEILAGVPHAQYF,TGTGCCAGCAGTGACGGGGAAATACTAGCGGGAGTCCCTCACGCGCAGTATTTT,18,TRBV6-1,TRBJ2-3,TRBD2
CASSFMPPRQSEAFF,TGTGCCAGCAGTTTTATGCCCCCTCGACAGTCTGAAGCTTTCTTT,15,TRBV7-9,TRBJ1-1,NA
CASSPLNAGATETQYF,TGTGCCAGCTCACCCCTTAATGCGGGAGCAACGGAGACCCAGTACTTC,16,TRBV18,TRBJ2-5,TRBD2
CASTPGEAGREETQYF,TGTGCCAGCACCCCGGGAGAGGCAGGGAGGGAAGAGACCCAGTACTTC,16,TRBV6-2/TRBV6-3,TRBJ2-5,TRBD2
CATRAQGPQETQYF,TGTGCCACCCGGGCACAGGGACCACAAGAGACCCAGTACTTC,14,TRBV24-1,TRBJ2-5,NA
CASSYPAGQQETQYF,TGTGCCAGCAGTTACCCCGCCGGACAGCAAGAGACCCAGTACTTC,15,TRBV6-6,TRBJ2-5,NA
CASSPPGGSQPQHF,TGTGCCAGCAGCCCCCCAGGGGGCAGTCAGCCCCAGCATTTT,14,TRBV9,TRBJ1-5,TRBD1
CASSLDSVNEQFF,TGTGCCAGCAGCTTAGATAGCGTCAATGAGCAGTTCTTC,13,TRBV5-5,TRBJ2-1,NA
CASSPRQELAVNTGELFF,TGTGCCAGCAGCCCCCGCCAGGAACTAGCGGTGAACACCGGGGAGCTGTTTTTT,18,TRBV5-8,TRBJ2-2,TRBD2
CASSQGGIEQYF,TGTGCCAGCAGTCAAGGGGGAATCGAGCAGTACTTC,12,TRBV11-2,TRBJ2-7,NA
CASSRDRGYQETQYF,TGTGCCAGCAGTCGGGACAGGGGGTACCAAGAGACCCAGTACTTC,15,TRBV4-2,TRBJ2-5,TRBD1
CASSTYRGPMNTEAFF,TGTGCCAGCAGCACATACAGGGGGCCCATGAACACTGAAGCTTTCTTT,16,TRBV11-2,TRBJ1-1,TRBD1